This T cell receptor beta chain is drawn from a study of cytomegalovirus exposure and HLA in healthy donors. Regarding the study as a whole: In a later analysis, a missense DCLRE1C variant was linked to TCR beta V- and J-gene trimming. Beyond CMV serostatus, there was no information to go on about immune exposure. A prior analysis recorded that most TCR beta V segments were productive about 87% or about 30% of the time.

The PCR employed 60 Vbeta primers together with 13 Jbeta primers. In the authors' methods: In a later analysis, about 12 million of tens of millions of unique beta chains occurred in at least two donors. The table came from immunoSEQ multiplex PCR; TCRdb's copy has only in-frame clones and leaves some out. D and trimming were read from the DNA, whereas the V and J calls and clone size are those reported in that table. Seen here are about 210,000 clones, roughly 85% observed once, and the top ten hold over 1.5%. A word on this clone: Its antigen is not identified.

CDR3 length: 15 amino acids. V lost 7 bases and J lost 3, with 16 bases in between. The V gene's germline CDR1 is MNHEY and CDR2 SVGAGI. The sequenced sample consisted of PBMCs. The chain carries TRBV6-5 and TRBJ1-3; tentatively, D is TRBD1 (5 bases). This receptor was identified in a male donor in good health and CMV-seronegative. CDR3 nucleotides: TGTGCCAGCACCCGAACTGGGGCACATGGAAACACCATATATTTT. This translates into CASTRTGAHGNTIYF.